A selection of T cell receptor beta chains follows, all from one sample in a study of post-analysis software for immune sequencing data. From the PCR reads, TCRdb called clonotypes with MiXCR, one entry per CDR3 protein. The sample records a few hundred thousand distinct CDR3 sequences, under 55% being singletons. The sequencing input was blood. The receptors originated from a girl aged 10 to 17 with multiple sclerosis. CDR3s leave out the opening cysteine and the closing phenylalanine or tryptophan. D genes are given only for firm matches.

>13|TRBV28|TRBJ2-7|.
ASSSRNAGSYEQY
>15|TRBV6-6|TRBJ1-2|.
ASSSRGGPRSGYGYT
>17|TRBV6-2/TRBV6-3|TRBJ2-6|.
ASSYSRAGPYSGANVLT
>12|TRBV10-3|TRBJ2-7|.
AISPLGQSYEQY
>12|TRBV7-9|TRBJ1-5|.
ASSWAGEHQPQH
>12|TRBV20-1|TRBJ2-1|.
SATGQGGHSEQF
>14|TRBV7-3|TRBJ2-2|.
ASSPAYVLDTGELF
>13|TRBV3-1|TRBJ2-4|.
ASSRPLDNKNIQY
>12|TRBV6-2/TRBV6-3|TRBJ1-2|.
ASSNRWTNYGYT
>11|TRBV29-1|.|TRBD1
SAPGQGRETQY
>14|TRBV27|TRBJ1-5|.
ASSAVGTASNQPQH
>12|TRBV5-5|TRBJ1-1|.
ASTRRRANTEAF
>13|TRBV12-3/TRBV12-4|TRBJ1-2|TRBD1
ASSLHRQGADGYT
>13|TRBV20-1|TRBJ2-1|TRBD2
SYQPSGSSYNEQF
>14|TRBV24-1|TRBJ1-2|.
ATSVSAGRGSYGYT
>13|TRBV18|.|TRBD1
ASSLNRGQVETQY
>14|TRBV7-2|TRBJ2-1|.
ASSPPGGEVYNEQF
>10|TRBV29-1|TRBJ2-5|.
GVEKYQETQY
>16|TRBV7-3|TRBJ2-6|.
ASSHQGGIRSGANVLT
>12|TRBV6-6|TRBJ2-7|TRBD2
ASSYGEWEGWQY
>11|TRBV10-3|TRBJ1-1|.
AISDERLTEAF
>9|TRBV29-1|TRBJ1-1|.
SVAGPPGAF
>12|TRBV20-1|TRBJ2-7|.
SAWTDKSSYEQY
>13|TRBV3-1|TRBJ2-7|.
ARSPAAGRKDEQY
>14|TRBV12-5|TRBJ2-3|TRBD2
ASGLPAGLAWYTQY
>13|TRBV7-9|TRBJ2-2|.
ASSKKGQNTGELF
>10|TRBV20-1|TRBJ1-5|.
SARSDGKPQH
>13|TRBV9|TRBJ1-5|TRBD1
ASGTGSVLNQPQH
>18|TRBV6-5|TRBJ1-5|.
ANVTIWDRFRARSNQPQH
>17|TRBV20-1|TRBJ2-3|TRBD2
SASGTPSGNRYSTDTQY
>10|TRBV5-1|TRBJ2-3|.
ASSVGADAQY
>13|TRBV6-2/TRBV6-3|TRBJ2-1|.
ASSVIAVFYNEQF
>12|TRBV12-3/TRBV12-4|TRBJ1-2|TRBD1
ASRGTGGTGGYT
>13|TRBV20-1|TRBJ2-1|.
SARTAETATNEQF
>11|TRBV7-2|TRBJ2-7|.
ASSLDDGYEQY
>15|TRBV7-8|TRBJ1-5|TRBD1
ASSLDRDRANNQPQH
>15|TRBV10-1|TRBJ2-5|TRBD2
ASSARLAGGTQETQY
>9|TRBV12-3/TRBV12-4|TRBJ1-2|.
ASRLALGYT
>13|TRBV28|.|TRBD1
ASKTGQGTGYEQY
>9|TRBV12-5|TRBJ2-7|.
ASGSNYEQY
>13|TRBV14|.|TRBD1
ASSLGTGALYEQY
>14|TRBV6-5|TRBJ1-6|.
ASTSGAGEGTSPLH
>13|TRBV10-3|TRBJ1-2|TRBD1
AIRERQGVNYGYT
>14|TRBV9|.|TRBD2
ASSFGTSGRQETQY
>12|TRBV3-1|TRBJ1-2|.
ASSQDAVNYGYT